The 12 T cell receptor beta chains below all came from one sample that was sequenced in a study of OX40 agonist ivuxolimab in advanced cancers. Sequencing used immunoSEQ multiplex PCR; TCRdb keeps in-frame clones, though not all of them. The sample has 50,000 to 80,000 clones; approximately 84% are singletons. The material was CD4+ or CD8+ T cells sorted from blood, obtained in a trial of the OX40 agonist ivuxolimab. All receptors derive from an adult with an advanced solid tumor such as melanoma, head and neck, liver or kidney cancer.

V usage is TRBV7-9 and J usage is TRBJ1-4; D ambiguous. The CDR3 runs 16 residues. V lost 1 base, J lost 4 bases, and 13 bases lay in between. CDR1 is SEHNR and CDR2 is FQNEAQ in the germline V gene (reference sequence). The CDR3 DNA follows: TGTGCCAGCAGCTTAGATTCCACGGCGTATAATGAAAAACTGTTTTTT. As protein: CASSLDSTAYNEKLFF.

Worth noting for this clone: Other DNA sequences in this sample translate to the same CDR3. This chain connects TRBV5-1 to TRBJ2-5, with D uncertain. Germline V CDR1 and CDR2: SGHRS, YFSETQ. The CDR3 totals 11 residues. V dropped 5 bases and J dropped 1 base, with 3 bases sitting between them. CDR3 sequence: CASRGQETQYF. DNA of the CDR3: TGCGCCAGCAGAGGCCAAGAGACCCAGTACTTC.

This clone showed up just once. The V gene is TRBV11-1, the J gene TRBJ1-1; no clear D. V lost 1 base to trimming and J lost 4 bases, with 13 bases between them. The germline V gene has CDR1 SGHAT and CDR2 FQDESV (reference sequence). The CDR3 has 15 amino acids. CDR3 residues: CASSLESVKGTEAFF. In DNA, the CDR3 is TGTGCCAGCAGCTTAGAATCGGTGAAAGGCACTGAAGCTTTCTTT.

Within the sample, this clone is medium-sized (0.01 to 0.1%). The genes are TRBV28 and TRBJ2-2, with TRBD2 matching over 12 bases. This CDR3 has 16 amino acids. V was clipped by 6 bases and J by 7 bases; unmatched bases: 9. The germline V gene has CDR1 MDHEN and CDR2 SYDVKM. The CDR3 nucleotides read TGTGCCAGCAGCTCACGACTAGCGGGGGATCACGGGGAGCTGTTTTTT. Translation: CASSSRLAGDHGELFF.

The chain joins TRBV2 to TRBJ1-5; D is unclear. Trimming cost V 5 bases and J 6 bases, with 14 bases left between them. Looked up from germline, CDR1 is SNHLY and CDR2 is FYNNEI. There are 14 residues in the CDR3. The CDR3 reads CASSNGRGGQPQHF. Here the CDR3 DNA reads TGTGCCAGCAGTAACGGCCGGGGAGGTCAGCCCCAGCATTTT.

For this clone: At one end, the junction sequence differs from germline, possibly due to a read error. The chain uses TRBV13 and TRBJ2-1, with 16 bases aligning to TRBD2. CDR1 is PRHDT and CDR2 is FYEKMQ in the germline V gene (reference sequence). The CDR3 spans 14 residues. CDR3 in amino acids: CASSPGTSGGGLIF. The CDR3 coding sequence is TGTGCCAGCAGCCCGGGGACTAGCGGGGGGGGACTGATCTTC.

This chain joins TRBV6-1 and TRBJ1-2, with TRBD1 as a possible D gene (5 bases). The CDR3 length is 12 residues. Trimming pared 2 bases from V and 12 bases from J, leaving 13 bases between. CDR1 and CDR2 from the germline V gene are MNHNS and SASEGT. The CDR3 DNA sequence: TGTGCCAGCAGTGAACTCTCCACAGGACACACCTTC. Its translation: CASSELSTGHTF.

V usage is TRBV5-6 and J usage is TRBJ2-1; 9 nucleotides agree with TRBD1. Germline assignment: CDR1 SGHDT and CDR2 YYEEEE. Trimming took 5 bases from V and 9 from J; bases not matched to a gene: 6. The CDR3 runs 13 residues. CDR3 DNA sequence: TGTGCCAGCAGTTCCGACAGGGGGAGTGAGCAGTTCTTC. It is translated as CASSSDRGSEQFF.

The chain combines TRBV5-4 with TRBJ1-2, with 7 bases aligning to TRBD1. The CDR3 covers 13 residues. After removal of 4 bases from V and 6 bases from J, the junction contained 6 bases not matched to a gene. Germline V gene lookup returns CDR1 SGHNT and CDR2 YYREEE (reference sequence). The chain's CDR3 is CASSPKGQDGYTF. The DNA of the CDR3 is TGTGCCAGCAGCCCTAAAGGACAGGATGGCTACACCTTC.

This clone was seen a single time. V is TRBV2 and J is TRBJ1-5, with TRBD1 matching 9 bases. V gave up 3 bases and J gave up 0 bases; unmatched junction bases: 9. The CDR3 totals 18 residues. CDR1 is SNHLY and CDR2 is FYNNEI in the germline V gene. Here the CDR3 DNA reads TGTGCCAGCAGTGATCCGGCCGGGACAGGGTCTAGCAATCAGCCCCAGCATTTT. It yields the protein CASSDPAGTGSSNQPQHF.

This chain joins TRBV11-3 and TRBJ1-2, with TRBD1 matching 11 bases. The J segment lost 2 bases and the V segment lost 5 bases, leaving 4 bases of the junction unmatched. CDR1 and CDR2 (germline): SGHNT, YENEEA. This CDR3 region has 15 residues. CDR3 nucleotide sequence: TGTGCCAGCAGCCCGGGACAGGGGGGCAACTATGGCTACACCTTC. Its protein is CASSPGQGGNYGYTF.

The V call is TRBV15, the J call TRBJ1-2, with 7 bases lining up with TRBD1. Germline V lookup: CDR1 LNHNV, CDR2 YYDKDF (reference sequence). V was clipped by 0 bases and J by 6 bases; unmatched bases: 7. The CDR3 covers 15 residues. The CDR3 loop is CATSRDGGTADGYTF. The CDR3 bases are TGTGCCACCAGCAGAGATGGGGGGACAGCGGATGGCTACACCTTC.